These 24 T cell receptor beta chains came from one sample sequenced in a study of beta chain features in type 1 diabetes. The study reverse transcribed the entire isolated RNA, so it sequenced expressed TCRB transcripts. Some clones are missing from TCRdb's copy, which holds only in-frame ones; the method was immunoSEQ multiplex PCR. This sample yields hundreds of thousands of clones, of which approximately 30% are seen a single time; around 0.065% belongs to the top ten. The sequenced material came from naive CD4+ T cells from blood. These TCRs come from a young man in good health.

The chain uses TRBV30 and TRBJ2-3, with 8 bases aligning to TRBD1. Losses at the gene ends were 3 bases for V and 0 bases for J; bases not matched to a gene: 5. The CDR3 has 15 amino acids. Germline CDR1 reads GTSNPN; CDR2 reads SVGIG (reference sequence). The CDR3 here is CAWRKGQGSTDTQYF. CDR3 DNA sequence: TGTGCCTGGAGGAAAGGACAGGGAAGCACAGATACGCAGTATTTT.

This clone was observed a few times. The V call is TRBV29-1, the J call TRBJ2-5, with D tentatively TRBD1 (5 bases). Trimming took off 4 bases at V and 3 bases at J, with 12 bases between the two ends. Looked up from germline, CDR1 is SQVTM and CDR2 is ANQGSEA. The CDR3 sequence is 13 residues long. The CDR3: CSVGGHVKETQYF. The CDR3 bases are TGCAGCGTTGGTGGACACGTTAAAGAGACCCAGTACTTC.

This clone has a handful of counts. Mismatch with germline at one junction end may stem from a read error. This rearrangement joins TRBV4-1 to TRBJ1-2; D remains unclear. The CDR3 covers 15 residues. Germline CDR1 reads MGHRA; CDR2 reads YSYEKL. The CDR3 protein is CAISPNRALTYGYTF. The DNA for the CDR3 is TGCGCCATCAGCCCGAATAGGGCACTTACTTATGGCTACACCTTC.

J is TRBJ2-1 and V is TRBV7-2; TRBD2 matches 10 bases. CDR3 length: 17 amino acids. Germline CDR1 reads SGHTA; CDR2 reads FQGNSA. The V segment lost 0 bases and the J segment 7 bases; nucleotides outside the gene matches: 9. CDR3 coding DNA: TGTGCCAGCAGCTTAGCTGGTACTAGCGGGATTATGAATGAGCAGTTCTTC. Translation: CASSLAGTSGIMNEQFF.

The chain carries TRBV4-3 and TRBJ1-4; D is perhaps TRBD1 (5 bases). V was trimmed by 1 base and J by 8 bases, leaving 14 bases between them. CDR1 and CDR2 from the germline V gene are LGHNA and YSLEER. This CDR3 region has 15 residues. The CDR3 reads CASSQAGQGGEKLFF. Written as DNA, the CDR3 is TGCGCCAGCAGCCAAGCTGGGCAGGGCGGCGAAAAACTGTTTTTT.

This clone was found once. V gene TRBV7-8 combines with J gene TRBJ1-5; D gene uncertain. Germline V CDR1 and CDR2: SGHVS, FQNEAQ. This CDR3 comprises 16 residues. With 2 bases removed from V and 1 base from J, the gap between germline ends came to 12 bases. CDR3: CASSLLRVGSNQPQHF. The CDR3 coding sequence is TGTGCCAGCAGCTTACTTAGGGTAGGGAGCAATCAGCCCCAGCATTTT.

The chain combines TRBV4-1 with TRBJ2-1, with 7 nucleotides matching TRBD1. The CDR3 is made up of 18 amino acids. Germline-derived CDR1 and CDR2 are MGHRA and YSYEKL. The trim removed 1 base at V and 8 bases at J, leaving 17 bases unmatched. This CDR3 reads CASSQGLSGRGFPHEQFF. DNA of the CDR3: TGCGCCAGCAGCCAAGGGCTCAGCGGCAGGGGGTTTCCGCATGAGCAGTTCTTC.

The chain couples TRBV5-1 to TRBJ2-1; D may be TRBD2 (6 bases). The CDR3 consists of 16 residues. CDR1 is SGHRS, CDR2 YFSETQ, per germline. The V and J ends lost 4 bases and 3 bases respectively, with 17 bases between them. The CDR3 DNA reads TGCGCCAGCAGCGGTTGGGGAGCGGGCCTCTACAATGAGCAGTTCTTC. Its translation is CASSGWGAGLYNEQFF.

This clone was recorded a few times. V usage is TRBV4-1 and J usage is TRBJ2-7; D is unclear. CDR3 length: 14 amino acids. CDR1 MGHRA and CDR2 YSYEKL come from the germline V gene. The V and J ends lost 0 bases and 3 bases respectively, with 9 bases between them. CDR3 residues: CASSQDFADYEQYF. CDR3 DNA: TGCGCCAGCAGCCAAGATTTCGCAGACTACGAGCAGTACTTC.

This sequence joins TRBV10-3 and TRBJ2-3, with D perhaps matching TRBD1 (6 bases). The CDR3 loop spans 15 amino acids. The germline V and J ends were trimmed by 5 bases and 3 bases, with 15 bases remaining between them. Germline lookup yields CDR1 ENHRY and CDR2 SYGVKD. As DNA, the CDR3 is TGTGCCATCAGTACCGGGACAAGTCCAACAGATACGCAGTATTTT. As protein: CAISTGTSPTDTQYF.

This clone was recorded a few times. This chain uses TRBV4-3 with TRBJ2-1; D is uncertain. The germline CDR1 and CDR2 sequences are LGHNA and YSLEER. Deletions cut 1 base from V and 4 bases from J, with 11 bases between. This CDR3 is 15 amino acids long. The CDR3 DNA follows: TGCGCCAGCAGCCAAGGGGGATGGAGTTACAATGAGCAGTTCTTC. Protein product: CASSQGGWSYNEQFF.

The V and J genes are TRBV15 and TRBJ2-1; TRBD2 agrees at 7 bases. The CDR3 consists of 14 residues. V was clipped by 1 base and J by 7 bases; unmatched bases: 4. Germline CDR1 LNHNV, CDR2 YYDKDF (reference sequence). In DNA form, the CDR3 reads TGTGCCACCAGCAGAGCGGGAGGTTGGAATGAGCAGTTCTTC. As protein: CATSRAGGWNEQFF.

The gene calls are TRBV2 and TRBJ1-5, with 10 bases fitting TRBD1. The CDR3 is 14 amino acids. With V trimmed by 6 bases and J by 6 bases, 5 bases remained unmatched. The germline CDR1 and CDR2 sequences are SNHLY and FYNNEI. The CDR3 spells CASRLTGGGQPQHF. The CDR3 DNA reads TGTGCCAGCAGGCTGACAGGGGGCGGTCAGCCCCAGCATTTT.

This clone was found a few times. The chain is built from TRBV2 and TRBJ2-1; the D gene is possibly TRBD1 (7 bases). CDR1 and CDR2 (germline): SNHLY, FYNNEI. The CDR3 runs to 14 residues. V dropped 9 bases and J dropped 5 bases, with 17 bases sitting between them. The CDR3 nucleotides are TGTGCCAGGGGCAACAGGGGAGGCCACAATGAGCAGTTCTTC. Its protein product is CARGNRGGHNEQFF.

V and J are TRBV10-3 and TRBJ2-7, with D uncertain. This CDR3 has 12 amino acids. V lost 2 bases and J lost 6, with 8 bases in between. CDR1 and CDR2 (germline): ENHRY, SYGVKD. In DNA, the CDR3 is TGTGCCATCAGTGAGAAGCCTCCCGAGCAGTACTTC. Translating gives CAISEKPPEQYF.

For this clone: This sample also contains other DNA sequences that code for the same CDR3. The chain links TRBV20-1 to TRBJ2-3; tentative D call: TRBD2 (5 bases). CDR1 and CDR2 from the germline V gene are DFQATT and SNEGSKA (reference sequence). V lost 4 bases and J 5 bases, leaving 7 bases between the germline ends. CDR3 length equals 11 residues. CDR3 residues: CSAISGDTQYF. The DNA for the CDR3 is TGCAGTGCTATAAGCGGAGATACGCAGTATTTT.

The sample holds a few counts of this clone. Other DNA sequences in the sample encode the same CDR3. The chain uses TRBV30 and TRBJ2-5; D is unclear. Trimming left V 2 bases short and J 3 bases short, with 7 bases between. The CDR3 extends over 12 amino acids. Germline-derived CDR1 and CDR2 are GTSNPN and SVGIG (reference sequence). The CDR3 region is CAWSRREETQYF. Here the CDR3 DNA reads TGTGCCTGGAGTAGGCGCGAAGAGACCCAGTACTTC.

This sequence joins TRBV5-4 and TRBJ2-7; 9 nucleotides agree with TRBD2. CDR1 and CDR2 from the germline V gene are SGHNT and YYREEE (reference sequence). The CDR3 totals 15 residues. The V segment lost 1 base and the J segment 3 bases; nucleotides outside the gene matches: 5. The DNA for the CDR3 is TGTGCCAGCAGCTTGCCCTCTAGCGGGATCTACGAGCAGTACTTC. This encodes CASSLPSSGIYEQYF.

A note on this clone: Within the sample, other DNA sequences also encode this same CDR3. The genes are TRBV5-6 and TRBJ2-5, with unresolved D. This CDR3 contains 11 residues. Germline V gene sequence: CDR1 SGHDT, CDR2 YYEEEE. The V gene lost 0 bases and the J gene lost 5 bases, with 2 bases spanning the gap. The CDR3: CASSLAETQYF. The DNA for the CDR3 is TGTGCCAGCAGCTTGGCGGAGACCCAGTACTTC.

The chain uses TRBV30 and TRBJ1-5; possible D gene TRBD1, 5 bases. Germline V CDR1 and CDR2: GTSNPN, SVGIG (reference sequence). CDR3 length: 17 residues. Trimming removed 0 bases from V and 2 bases from J, with 17 bases in between. The CDR3 sequence: CAWSVRAGTYGNQPQHF. CDR3 nucleotide sequence: TGTGCCTGGAGTGTACGGGCAGGGACTTACGGCAATCAGCCCCAGCATTTT.

This clone showed up just a few times. The chain joins TRBV10-3 to TRBJ2-3, with D unclear. This CDR3 region has 12 residues. Germline V gene lookup returns CDR1 ENHRY and CDR2 SYGVKD. Trimming left V 10 bases short and J 4 bases short, with 12 bases between. The CDR3, as DNA: TGTGCCACGAACCGGGCATCAGATACGCAGTATTTT. This translates into CATNRASDTQYF.

The rearrangement uses TRBV9 and TRBJ2-7, with a tentative D call TRBD1 (6 bases). Germline-derived CDR1 and CDR2 are SGDLS and YYNGEE. This CDR3 region has 14 residues. V was pared by 4 bases and J by 2 bases, with 13 bases between. The CDR3 nucleotides read TGTGCCAGCAGCCAGGGGACCGCGCCCTACGAGCAGTACTTC. Its translation is CASSQGTAPYEQYF.

The rearrangement links TRBV7-9 to TRBJ1-4, with TRBD1 as a possible D gene (6 bases). Germline CDR1 reads SEHNR; CDR2 reads FQNEAQ (reference sequence). V dropped 4 bases and J dropped 0 bases, with 9 bases sitting between them. The CDR3 is 15 amino acids. The CDR3: CASSSRGATNEKLFF. CDR3 bases: TGTGCCAGCAGCTCCAGGGGAGCAACTAATGAAAAACTGTTTTTT.

About this clone: The germline gene is not matched at one end of the junction; a read error may be the cause. The chain joins TRBV7-2 to TRBJ2-1, with a possible D match to TRBD2 (6 bases). The CDR3 is made up of 12 amino acids. Germline CDR1 SGHTA, CDR2 FQGNSA. CDR3 in DNA: TGTGCCAGCAGCTTCCTCGGGAGAGCGTCGGTCTTC. It codes for CASSFLGRASVF.